This note documents a single T cell receptor beta chain sequence. Libraries were prepared by immunoSEQ multiplex PCR; TCRdb keeps only in-frame clonotypes and omits some of them. Counted here are a few hundred thousand clones, 80% to 90% occurring once; the ten biggest clones make up over 3%. Clinical history reported by participants formed the basis on which cohorts were assigned. CDR3 size: 14 residues. The germline V and J ends were trimmed by 3 bases and 6 bases, with 18 bases remaining between them. The germline gives CDR1 DFQATT, CDR2 SNEGSKA (reference sequence). This sample is drawn from a study of blood T cell repertoires in COVID-19. Study at large: PBMCs, B-cell-depleted T cells, or T cells were the source of the cDNA or gDNA that made up the material.

The receptor's source is a woman aged 45-65 years in a cohort exposed to, infected with or recovered from COVID-19 (not recorded which). The J gene is TRBJ2-7, the V gene TRBV20-1; TRBD2 is a possible D gene (6 bases). The sample was PBMCs or T cells enriched from blood (not recorded which). CDR3 DNA: TGCAGTGCTAGTAGGGGTCTCCTGGAGGGCGAGCAGTACTTC. It specifies CSASRGLLEGEQYF.